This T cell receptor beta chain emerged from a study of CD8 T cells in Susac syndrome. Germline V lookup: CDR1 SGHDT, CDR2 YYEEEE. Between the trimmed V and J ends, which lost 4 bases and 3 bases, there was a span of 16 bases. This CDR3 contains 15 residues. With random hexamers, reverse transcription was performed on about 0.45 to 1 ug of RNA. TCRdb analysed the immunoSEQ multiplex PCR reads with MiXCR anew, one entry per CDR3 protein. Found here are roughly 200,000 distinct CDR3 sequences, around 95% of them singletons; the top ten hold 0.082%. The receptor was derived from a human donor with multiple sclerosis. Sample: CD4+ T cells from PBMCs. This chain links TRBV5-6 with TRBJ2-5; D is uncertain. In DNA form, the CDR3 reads TGTGCCAGCAGCACTCCACGGCGGCTAAAAGAGACCCAGTACTTC. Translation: CASSTPRRLKETQYF.